One sample yielded the 20 T cell receptor beta chains listed below, sequenced in a study of radiation and T cells in renal cell carcinoma. Time point denoted: baseline pretreatment blood. Stated treatment: 15 Gy SBRT to primary tumor, nephrectomy 4 weeks later. Clones were read by immunoSEQ multiplex PCR, and TCRdb kept only the in-frame ones, dropping some. The profile shows some 95,000 clones, less than 90% of them singletons. The sample was blood, taken from a patient whose treatment included radiotherapy and nephrectomy. The receptor set was obtained from a man aged 50 or older with renal cell carcinoma.

The V call is TRBV6-6, the J call TRBJ1-1; tentatively, D is TRBD1 (5 bases). The V gene lost 2 bases and the J gene lost 6 bases, with 10 bases spanning the gap. Germline V gene sequence: CDR1 MNHNY, CDR2 SVGAGI (reference sequence). This CDR3 spans 13 amino acids. CDR3 loop: CASSYPGTPEAFF. Here the CDR3 DNA reads TGTGCCAGCAGTTACCCCGGGACTCCTGAAGCTTTCTTT.

The chain recombines TRBV4-1 with TRBJ1-2, with unresolved D. The length of the CDR3 is 12 residues. V was cut by 3 bases and J by 5 bases, with 7 bases left in between. In germline, CDR1 is MGHRA, CDR2 YSYEKL. The CDR3: CASSQNSYGYTF. The CDR3 bases are TGCGCCAGCAGCCAGAACTCTTATGGCTACACCTTC.

This clone was detected only once. The chain combines TRBV5-1 with TRBJ2-2, with D perhaps matching TRBD1 (6 bases). Germline V gene lookup returns CDR1 SGHRS and CDR2 YFSETQ. Trimming pared 4 bases from V and 0 bases from J, leaving 13 bases between. This CDR3 has 16 amino acids. The CDR3, as DNA: TGCGCCAGCAGCCCGGAAGCAGGGGCGAACACCGGGGAGCTGTTTTTT. It translates to CASSPEAGANTGELFF.

The chain carries TRBV10-3 and TRBJ1-4; a weak D match, TRBD1 (5 bases). The CDR3 has 15 residues. V was clipped by 0 bases and J by 5 bases, with 10 bases between them. Germline V gene lookup returns CDR1 ENHRY and CDR2 SYGVKD. CDR3 loop: CAISESSGINEKLFF. The DNA for the CDR3 is TGTGCCATCAGTGAGTCGTCAGGGATCAATGAAAAACTGTTTTTT.

The chain is built from TRBV6-6 and TRBJ2-7; D is possibly TRBD2 (5 bases). Germline V gene lookup returns CDR1 MNHNY and CDR2 SVGAGI (reference sequence). The CDR3 is 14 amino acids. The CDR3 reads CAQRPGREIYEQYF. The CDR3 nucleotides are TGTGCTCAGAGACCGGGAAGGGAGATCTACGAGCAGTACTTC.

The J gene is TRBJ2-1, the V gene TRBV7-3, with no clear D. Germline V gene lookup returns CDR1 SGHTA and CDR2 FQGTGA. V dropped 5 bases and J dropped 0 bases, with 8 bases sitting between them. The CDR3 is 14 residues long. CDR3 DNA: TGTGCCAGCAGCACCGGAAGCTCCTACAATGAGCAGTTCTTC. Residues: CASSTGSSYNEQFF.

The chain links TRBV10-3 to TRBJ1-1, with unresolved D. CDR3 length equals 14 residues. The ends were cut back, 10 bases at V and 0 bases at J, with 15 bases in the middle. Germline V gives CDR1 ENHRY, CDR2 SYGVKD. This CDR3 reads CATSEGSMNTEAFF. DNA for the CDR3: TGTGCCACGTCTGAGGGCTCCATGAACACTGAAGCTTTCTTT.

V gene TRBV7-9 combines with J gene TRBJ2-6; D is perhaps TRBD1 (6 bases). The CDR3 runs to 15 residues. In germline, CDR1 is SEHNR, CDR2 FQNEAQ (reference sequence). V dropped 5 bases and J dropped 1 base, with 9 bases sitting between them. CDR3 nucleotide sequence: TGTGCCAGCAGCGGTGGACAGTCTGGGGCCAACGTCCTGACTTTC. This sequence encodes CASSGGQSGANVLTF.

The chain combines TRBV10-3 with TRBJ1-1; 7 bases are a match to TRBD1. With 2 bases clipped from V and 7 bases from J, the junction kept 7 bases outside the gene matches. The CDR3 sequence is 14 residues long. The germline V gene encodes CDR1 ENHRY and CDR2 SYGVKD. The CDR3 is CAISEDRAANEAFF. The DNA for the CDR3 is TGTGCCATCAGTGAGGACAGGGCGGCCAATGAAGCTTTCTTT.

V usage is TRBV7-2 and J usage is TRBJ2-7; TRBD2 aligns across 8 bases. Germline V CDR1 and CDR2: SGHTA, FQGNSA. The CDR3 totals 15 residues. V lost 3 bases, J lost 3 bases, and 7 bases stayed unmatched. CDR3: CASSFGLAGHYEQYF. For the CDR3, the DNA is TGTGCCAGCAGCTTCGGTCTAGCGGGCCACTACGAGCAGTACTTC.

V and J are TRBV5-3 and TRBJ2-3; a possible D gene is TRBD2 (5 bases). TRBV5-3 qualifies as an ORF whose function is uncertain. The CDR3 runs to 14 residues. V lost 0 bases and J 2 bases, leaving 7 bases between the germline ends. The CDR3 coding sequence is TGTGCCAGAAGCTTGGCGGGGAACACAGATACGCAGTATTTT. Translated, it gives CARSLAGNTDTQYF.

The V call is TRBV4-1, the J call TRBJ1-2; 8 bases line up with TRBD1. CDR1 is MGHRA, CDR2 YSYEKL, per germline. This CDR3 has 16 amino acids. The junction had 4 bases not matched to a gene; V was cut back by 0 bases and J by 1 base. The CDR3 here is CASSQEWTGINYGYTF. Written as DNA, the CDR3 is TGCGCCAGCAGCCAAGAATGGACAGGGATTAACTATGGCTACACCTTC.

The genes are TRBV2 and TRBJ1-2; 9 nucleotides line up with TRBD1. The germline V gene encodes CDR1 SNHLY and CDR2 FYNNEI. The CDR3 covers 14 residues. The V and J ends lost 9 bases and 6 bases, in that order; junction bases with no gene match: 11. The DNA of the CDR3 is TGTGCCAGTATACCGGGACAGGGATTGGATGGCTACACCTTC. Translating gives CASIPGQGLDGYTF.

The chain combines TRBV11-2 with TRBJ2-1; TRBD2 aligns across 9 bases. Per the germline V gene, CDR1 is SGHAT and CDR2 is FQNNGV. The CDR3 sequence is 16 residues long. The junction had 9 bases not matched to a gene; V was cut back by 6 bases and J by 3 bases. The CDR3 region is CASRMTWTSDYNEQFF. The CDR3 DNA reads TGTGCCAGCAGAATGACCTGGACTAGCGACTACAATGAGCAGTTCTTC.

This sequence joins TRBV27 and TRBJ2-2; a weak D match, TRBD1 (6 bases). V lost 10 bases, J lost 2 bases, and 14 bases lay in between. CDR1 is MNHEY, CDR2 SMNVEV, per germline (reference sequence). The CDR3 runs 14 residues. CDR3 region: CATLGAANTGELFF. As DNA, the CDR3 is TGTGCCACCCTGGGGGCAGCCAACACCGGGGAGCTGTTTTTT.

The chain uses TRBV13 and TRBJ2-1; TRBD1 matches 8 bases. The CDR3 contains 15 residues. The germline gives CDR1 PRHDT, CDR2 FYEKMQ (reference sequence). V lost 3 bases and J lost 1; bases outside the gene matches: 2. The CDR3 loop reads CASSLDRASYNEQFF. The CDR3 DNA sequence: TGTGCCAGCAGCTTGGACAGGGCATCCTACAATGAGCAGTTCTTC.

The chain recombines TRBV12-5 with TRBJ2-3; 7 nucleotides match TRBD2. The junction had 7 bases not matched to a gene; V was cut back by 2 bases and J by 8 bases. The germline CDR1 and CDR2 sequences are LGHNT and FRNRAP. The CDR3 runs 14 residues. CDR3 in amino acids: CASGLRGVRATQYF. DNA of the CDR3: TGTGCTAGTGGTTTGCGGGGGGTGCGTGCTACGCAGTATTTT.

The chain recombines TRBV28 with TRBJ1-5; D not certain. CDR3 length: 15 amino acids. The V end lost 4 bases, the J end lost 6 bases, and 16 bases lay between the germline ends. Germline V gene lookup returns CDR1 MDHEN and CDR2 SYDVKM. In DNA, the CDR3 is TGTGCCAGCAGTTCACCCACGCTAGTATCTCAGCCCCAGCATTTT. It is translated as CASSSPTLVSQPQHF.

The rearrangement joins TRBV4-1 to TRBJ1-2; D remains unclear. Deletions cut 0 bases from V and 4 bases from J, with 15 bases between. Germline V lookup: CDR1 MGHRA, CDR2 YSYEKL. This CDR3 spans 16 amino acids. CDR3 protein: CASSQDLSGLRYGYTF. DNA of the CDR3: TGCGCCAGCAGCCAAGATCTTTCCGGACTGCGCTATGGCTACACCTTC.

This sequence joins TRBV5-1 and TRBJ1-4; 12 bases are shared with TRBD1. The CDR3 extends over 17 amino acids. V shed 0 bases, J shed 7 bases, and the junction held 7 bases outside the gene matches. Looked up from germline, CDR1 is SGHRS and CDR2 is YFSETQ. The CDR3 region is CASSLAGRDRGREKLFF. In DNA, the CDR3 is TGCGCCAGCAGCTTGGCCGGTAGGGACAGGGGGCGTGAAAAACTGTTTTTT. Full variable domain (missing parts from reference TRBV5-1 and TRBJ1-4): KAGVTQTPRYLIKTRGQQVTLSCSPISGHRSVSWYQQTPGQGLQFLFEYFSETQRNKGNFPGRFSGRQFSNSRSEMNVSTLELGDSALYLCASSLAGRDRGREKLFFGSGTQLSVL.